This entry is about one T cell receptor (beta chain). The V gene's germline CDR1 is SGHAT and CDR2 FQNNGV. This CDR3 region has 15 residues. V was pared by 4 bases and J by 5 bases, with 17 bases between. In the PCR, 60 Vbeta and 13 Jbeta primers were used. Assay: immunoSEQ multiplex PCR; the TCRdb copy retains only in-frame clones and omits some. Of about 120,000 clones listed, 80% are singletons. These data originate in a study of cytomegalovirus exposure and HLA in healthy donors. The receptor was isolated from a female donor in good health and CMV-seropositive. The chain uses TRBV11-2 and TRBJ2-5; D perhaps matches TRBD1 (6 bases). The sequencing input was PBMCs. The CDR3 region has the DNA TGTGCCAGCAGCTCTCAGGGGATATATCGGGAGACCCAGTACTTC. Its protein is CASSSQGIYRETQYF.